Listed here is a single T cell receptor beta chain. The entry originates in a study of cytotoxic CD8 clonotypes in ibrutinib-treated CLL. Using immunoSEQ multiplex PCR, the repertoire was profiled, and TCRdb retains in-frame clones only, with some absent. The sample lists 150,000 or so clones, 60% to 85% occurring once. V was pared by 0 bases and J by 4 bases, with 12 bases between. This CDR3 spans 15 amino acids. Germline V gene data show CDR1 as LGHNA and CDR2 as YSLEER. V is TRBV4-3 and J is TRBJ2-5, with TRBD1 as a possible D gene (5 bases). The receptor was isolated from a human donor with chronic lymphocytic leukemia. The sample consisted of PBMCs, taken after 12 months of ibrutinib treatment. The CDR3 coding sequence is TGCGCCAGCAGCCAAGAAGATCAGGGTCCAGAGACCCAGTACTTC. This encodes CASSQEDQGPETQYF.